The T cell receptor (beta chain) described here comes from a study of beta chain features in type 1 diabetes. Study as a whole: Examination covered fewer than 110 million sorted cells spanning all samples. Whole-study results and caveats: For patients and controls alike, PCR might favor shorter templates to the same degree. Moderately but significantly shorter TCRB CDR3s were found in Type 1 diabetes patients in all four CD4+ subsets.

Details on this clone: Its specificity is not known.

This CDR3 comprises 15 residues. CDR1 is MDHEN and CDR2 is SYDVKM in the germline V gene. Trimming shortened V by 4 bases and J by 10 bases, and 22 bases separated the two germline ends. Isolated RNA was reverse transcribed in full, so expressed TCRB transcripts were sequenced. TCRdb's copy holds only in-frame clones and misses some; the assay was immunoSEQ multiplex PCR. The profile shows around 130,000 clones, 9% of them singletons. This chain connects TRBV28 to TRBJ1-1; possibly TRBD1 for D (5 bases). The sample taken for sequencing was central memory CD4+ T cells from blood. This TCR was sampled from a man aged 30 to 45 with type 1 diabetes. CDR3 loop: CASSSTRQPGGGAFF. In nucleotides, the CDR3 is TGTGCCAGCAGTTCGACTCGACAGCCCGGGGGGGGAGCTTTCTTT.